This TCR beta chain originates from a study of blood T cell repertoires in COVID-19. Generated by immunoSEQ multiplex PCR, the TCRdb table keeps only in-frame clones and is missing some. The sample contains about 260,000 clones, more than 75% of which appear only once. The TCR comes from a man between 35 and 55 years old who had recovered from COVID-19. Material: peripheral blood.

Written as DNA, the CDR3 is TGTGCCATCAGTATAGGACAGATGAACACTGAAGCTTTCTTT. It is translated as CAISIGQMNTEAFF. This chain connects TRBV10-3 to TRBJ1-1, with D possibly being TRBD1 (6 bases). Trimming stripped 5 bases from V and 0 bases from J, with 10 bases between. Germline CDR1 ENHRY, CDR2 SYGVKD. The CDR3 sequence is 14 residues long.